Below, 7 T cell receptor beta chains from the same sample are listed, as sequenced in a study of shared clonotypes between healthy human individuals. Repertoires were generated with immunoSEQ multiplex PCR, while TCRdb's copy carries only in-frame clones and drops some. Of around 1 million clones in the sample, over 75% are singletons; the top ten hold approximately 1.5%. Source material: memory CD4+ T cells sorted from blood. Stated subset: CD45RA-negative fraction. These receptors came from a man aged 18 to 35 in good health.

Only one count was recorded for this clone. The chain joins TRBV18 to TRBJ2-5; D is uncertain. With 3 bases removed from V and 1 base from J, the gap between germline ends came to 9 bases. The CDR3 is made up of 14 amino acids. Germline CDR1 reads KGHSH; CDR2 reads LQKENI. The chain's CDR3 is CASSPEAFQETQYF. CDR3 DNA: TGTGCCAGCTCACCTGAGGCCTTCCAAGAGACCCAGTACTTC.

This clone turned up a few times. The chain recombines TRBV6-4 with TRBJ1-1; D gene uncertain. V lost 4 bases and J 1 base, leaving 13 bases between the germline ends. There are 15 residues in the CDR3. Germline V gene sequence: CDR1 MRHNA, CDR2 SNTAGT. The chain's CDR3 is CASSGGVLGNTEAFF. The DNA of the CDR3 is TGTGCCAGCAGTGGGGGAGTGCTAGGGAACACTGAAGCTTTCTTT.

In DNA form, the CDR3 reads TGCGCCAGCAGCTTGGGGGGAGCCAACAGGGATACGCAGTATTTT. This sequence encodes CASSLGGANRDTQYF. The V call is TRBV5-1, the J call TRBJ2-3; TRBD1 or TRBD2 may be the D gene (5 bases each). Between the trimmed V and J ends, which lost 0 bases and 6 bases, there was a span of 14 bases. This CDR3 contains 15 residues. The germline V gene encodes CDR1 SGHRS and CDR2 YFSETQ. Full variable domain (remainder filled in from reference TRBV5-1 and TRBJ2-3): KAGVTQTPRYLIKTRGQQVTLSCSPISGHRSVSWYQQTPGQGLQFLFEYFSETQRNKGNFPGRFSGRQFSNSRSEMNVSTLELGDSALYLCASSLGGANRDTQYFGPGTRLTVL.

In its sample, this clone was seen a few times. The DNA for the CDR3 is TGTGCCAGCAGCGGGCGACAGGGGGGCAATCAGCCCCAGCATTTT. It translates to CASSGRQGGNQPQHF. This chain connects TRBV9 to TRBJ1-5, with 9 positions matching TRBD1. CDR3 length: 15 amino acids. With V trimmed by 3 bases and J by 2 bases, 3 bases remained unmatched. Germline CDR1 reads SGDLS; CDR2 reads YYNGEE.

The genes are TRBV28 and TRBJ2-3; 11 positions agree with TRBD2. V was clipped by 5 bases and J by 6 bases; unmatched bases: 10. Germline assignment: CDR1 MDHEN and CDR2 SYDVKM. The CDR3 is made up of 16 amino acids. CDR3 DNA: TGTGCCAGCAGTCCTAGCGGGAGGCCCAAGAGGGATACGCAGTATTTT. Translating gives CASSPSGRPKRDTQYF.

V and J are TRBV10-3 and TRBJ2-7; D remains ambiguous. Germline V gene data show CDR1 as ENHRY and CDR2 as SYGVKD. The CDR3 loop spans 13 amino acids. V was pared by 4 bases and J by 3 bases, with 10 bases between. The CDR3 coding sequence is TGTGCCATCAGTGCCAGTTTATTCTACGAGCAGTACTTC. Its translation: CAISASLFYEQYF.

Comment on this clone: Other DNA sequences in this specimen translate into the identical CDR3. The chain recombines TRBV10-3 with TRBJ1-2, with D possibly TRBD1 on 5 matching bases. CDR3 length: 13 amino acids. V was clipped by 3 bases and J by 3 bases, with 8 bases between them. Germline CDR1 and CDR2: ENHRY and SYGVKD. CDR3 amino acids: CAISERGDYGYTF. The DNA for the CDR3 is TGTGCCATCAGTGAAAGAGGGGACTATGGCTACACCTTC.